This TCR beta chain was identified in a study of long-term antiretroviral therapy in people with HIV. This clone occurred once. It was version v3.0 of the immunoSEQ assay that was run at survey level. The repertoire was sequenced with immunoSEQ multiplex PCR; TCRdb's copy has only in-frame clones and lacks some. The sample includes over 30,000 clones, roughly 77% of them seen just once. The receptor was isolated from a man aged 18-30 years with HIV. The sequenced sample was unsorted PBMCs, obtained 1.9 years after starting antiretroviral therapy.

For the CDR3, the DNA is TGCGCCAGCAGCTCCGACAGCTCTGGAAACACCATATATTTT. Its translation: CASSSDSSGNTIYF. This sequence joins TRBV5-1 and TRBJ1-3, with a weak D call TRBD1 (5 bases). The CDR3 covers 14 residues. V was pared by 3 bases and J by 0 bases, with 7 bases between. Per the germline V gene, CDR1 is SGHRS and CDR2 is YFSETQ.